This is a list of T cell receptor beta chains from one sample in a study of cytomegalovirus exposure and HLA in healthy donors. Sequencing was performed with immunoSEQ multiplex PCR; in TCRdb, only in-frame clones are kept and a portion is missing. The sample has about 36,000 clones; approximately 70% are singletons. The specimen was PBMCs. The receptors here all came from a man aged 25 to 45 in good health and CMV-seronegative. Both conserved end residues are part of each CDR3. The D gene is left open where the match is weak. Clone size is stated in some rows and not others, as once, few, many or a class when expanded.

j_call clone_size v_call d_call cdr3_aa cdr3_nt
TRBJ2-5 NA TRBV9 NA CASTRTDQETQYF TGTGCCAGCACCAGGACAGACCAAGAGACCCAGTACTTC
TRBJ1-1 NA TRBV28 TRBD1 CASSPPQGRNTEAFF TGTGCCAGCAGTCCACCACAGGGGAGGAACACTGAAGCTTTCTTT
TRBJ1-5 NA TRBV13 TRBD1 CASRSSTGGQPQHF TGTGCCAGCCGCTCTTCGACAGGGGGCCAGCCCCAGCATTTT
TRBJ2-2 NA TRBV28 TRBD1 CASRTGVDTGELFF TGTGCCAGCAGAACAGGGGTGGACACCGGGGAGCTGTTTTTT
TRBJ2-7 few TRBV7-9 TRBD1 CASSYAQGAYEQYF TGTGCCAGCAGCTACGCCCAGGGGGCCTACGAGCAGTACTTC
TRBJ2-7 few TRBV21-1 NA CASSNSVEGSYEQYF TGTGCCAGCAGCAATTCCGTTGAGGGCTCCTACGAGCAGTACTTC
TRBJ2-7 NA TRBV6-5 TRBD2 CASRITSGSYEQYF TGTGCCAGCAGGATTACTAGCGGGAGTTACGAGCAGTACTTC
TRBJ1-2 once TRBV10-1 NA CASSESREVGYTF TGCGCCAGCAGTGAGTCGAGAGAGGTGGGCTACACCTTC
TRBJ2-1 NA TRBV28 NA CASGSGYNEQFF TGTGCCAGCGGCTCAGGCTACAATGAGCAGTTCTTC
TRBJ2-3 few TRBV5-1 TRBD2 CASSLRPGGRTDTQYF TGCGCCAGCAGCTTGCGTCCGGGAGGGAGGACAGATACGCAGTATTTT
TRBJ1-1 NA TRBV10-3 TRBD1 CAIRTDRGGDTEAFF TGTGCCATCAGGACGGACAGGGGAGGGGACACTGAAGCTTTCTTT
TRBJ1-2 NA TRBV6-5 NA CASSYSIWSGVHGYTF TGTGCCAGCAGTTACTCGATCTGGTCAGGGGTTCATGGCTACACCTTC
TRBJ2-7 NA TRBV7-9 NA CASSRQGYEQYF TGTGCCAGCAGCAGGCAGGGCTACGAGCAGTACTTC
TRBJ1-5 once TRBV18 NA CASSPQGHGNQPQHF TGTGCCAGCTCACCACAGGGGCATGGCAATCAGCCCCAGCATTTT
TRBJ1-5 NA TRBV6-5 NA CASSYSWGGNQPQHF TGTGCCAGCAGTTACTCGTGGGGGGGCAATCAGCCCCAGCATTTT
TRBJ2-7 NA TRBV19 TRBD2 CASSGEGGEQYF TGTGCCAGTAGTGGGGAGGGTGGCGAGCAGTACTTC
TRBJ1-5 NA TRBV6-4 NA CAPSRRGGQSNQPQHF TGTGCCCCATCAAGGAGGGGGGGTCAGAGCAATCAGCCCCAGCATTTT
TRBJ2-5 few TRBV6-1 NA CASSKVRTVQETQYF TGTGCCAGCAGTAAAGTACGGACAGTCCAAGAGACCCAGTACTTC
TRBJ1-2 NA TRBV28 NA CASSNSVGGLGYGYTF TGTGCCAGCAGCAATTCAGTGGGAGGTTTGGGCTATGGCTACACCTTC
TRBJ2-1 NA TRBV14 NA CASSQEIGDSYNEQFF TGTGCCAGCAGCCAAGAAATCGGGGACTCCTACAATGAGCAGTTCTTC
TRBJ2-1 NA TRBV6-4 NA CASETRNSYNEQFF TGTGCCAGCGAAACTAGGAACTCCTACAATGAGCAGTTCTTC
TRBJ2-7 few TRBV10-1 TRBD2 CASSMTSGYEQYF TGCGCCAGCAGCATGACTAGCGGATACGAGCAGTACTTC
TRBJ2-5 once TRBV10-2 TRBD2 CASSGTSGGVQETQYF TGCGCCAGCAGTGGGACTAGCGGGGGGGTACAAGAGACCCAGTACTTC
TRBJ2-1 few TRBV6-6 NA CASSLDSAYNEQFF TGTGCCAGCAGTTTGGATAGCGCCTACAATGAGCAGTTCTTC
TRBJ1-1 few TRBV10-3 NA CAIRTEAEAFF TGTGCCATCAGGACGGAGGCTGAAGCTTTCTTT
TRBJ1-5 NA TRBV7-8 TRBD1 CASSPDRGQPQHF TGTGCCAGCAGCCCCGACAGGGGTCAGCCCCAGCATTTT
TRBJ1-6 NA TRBV5-4 NA CASSVLLSSYNSPLHF TGTGCCAGCAGCGTGTTATTGAGCTCCTATAATTCACCCCTCCACTTT
TRBJ2-1 NA TRBV18 TRBD2 CASSPTSGGAVEQFF TGTGCCAGCTCACCGACTAGCGGGGGGGCAGTGGAGCAGTTCTTC
TRBJ1-2 NA TRBV5-6 NA CASSPDTSYGYTF TGTGCCAGCAGCCCTGACACATCCTATGGCTACACCTTC
TRBJ2-1 NA TRBV5-1 TRBD2 CASSSTSGGALEQFF TGCGCCAGCAGCTCAACTAGCGGGGGGGCTCTTGAGCAGTTCTTC
TRBJ2-7 NA TRBV7-2 NA CASSKQPPGATSYEQYF TGTGCCAGCAGCAAACAGCCCCCAGGGGCCACCTCCTACGAGCAGTACTTC
TRBJ2-2 NA TRBV27 NA CASRQKNTGELFF TGTGCCAGCCGACAAAAGAACACCGGGGAGCTGTTTTTT
TRBJ2-5 few TRBV7-2 TRBD1 CASSFTGGRGTQYF TGTGCCAGCAGCTTTACAGGGGGGCGGGGGACCCAGTACTTC
TRBJ2-5 NA TRBV7-2 NA CASSFNPGQETQYF TGTGCCAGCAGCTTCAACCCAGGGCAAGAGACCCAGTACTTC
TRBJ2-3 once TRBV7-9 NA CASSLGEGVGDTQYF TGTGCCAGCAGCTTAGGTGAAGGGGTGGGTGATACGCAGTATTTT
TRBJ1-3 NA TRBV7-8 NA CASSPGGFGNTIYF TGTGCCAGCAGCCCGGGGGGCTTTGGAAACACCATATATTTT
TRBJ1-4 few TRBV10-3 NA CAISARQSNEKLFF TGTGCCATCAGTGCCCGACAATCGAATGAAAAACTGTTTTTT
TRBJ2-5 NA TRBV5-1 NA CASSNPGQKLREAQYF TGCGCCAGCAGCAATCCCGGACAGAAACTAAGAGAGGCCCAGTACTTC
TRBJ2-1 NA TRBV6-1 NA CASSEGSSYNEQFF TGTGCCAGTTCCGAAGGGAGTTCCTACAATGAGCAGTTCTTC
TRBJ1-6 NA TRBV5-1 NA CASSLTLGDSPLHF TGCGCCAGCAGCTTAACCCTCGGGGATTCACCCCTCCACTTT
TRBJ2-5 NA TRBV10-1 NA CASSDAPGETQYF TGCGCCAGCAGTGATGCCCCCGGGGAGACCCAGTACTTC
TRBJ2-3 NA TRBV9 NA CASSVERVRDTQYF TGTGCCAGCAGCGTAGAACGGGTCCGGGATACGCAGTATTTT
TRBJ1-1 once TRBV10-1 TRBD1 CASSSDRATEAFF TGCGCCAGCAGCTCCGACAGGGCCACTGAAGCTTTCTTT
TRBJ1-2 NA TRBV29-1 NA CSSYAGGRGYGYTF TGCAGCTCCTATGCGGGGGGTCGGGGCTATGGCTACACCTTC
TRBJ2-7 few TRBV28 NA CASSFTGNFYEQYF TGTGCCAGCAGTTTTACAGGAAACTTTTACGAGCAGTACTTC
TRBJ2-6 NA TRBV5-4 NA CASSFPSGANVLTF TGTGCCAGCAGCTTCCCTTCTGGGGCCAACGTCCTGACTTTC
TRBJ1-5 few TRBV7-2 NA CASSRNDRLNQPQHF TGTGCCAGCAGCCGCAATGACAGGTTAAATCAGCCCCAGCATTTT
TRBJ2-1 NA TRBV6-5 NA CASSYPGTTYNEQFF TGTGCCAGCAGTTACCCAGGGACAACTTACAATGAGCAGTTCTTC
TRBJ2-7 NA TRBV27 TRBD2 CASSWGGAYEQYF TGTGCCAGCAGTTGGGGGGGAGCCTACGAGCAGTACTTC
TRBJ2-1 NA TRBV10-1 NA CASSDSLSYNEQFF TGCGCCAGCTCCGACAGCCTCTCCTACAATGAGCAGTTCTTC
TRBJ1-5 NA TRBV6-5 TRBD1 CASQTGGNQPQHF TGTGCCAGTCAGACAGGGGGCAATCAGCCCCAGCATTTT
TRBJ2-6 NA TRBV29-1 NA CSVPPDRGISGANVLTF TGCAGCGTCCCCCCCGACCGGGGAATCTCTGGGGCCAACGTCCTGACTTTC
TRBJ1-5 NA TRBV28 NA CASARGGDANQPQHF TGTGCCAGCGCGCGGGGGGGTGACGCGAATCAGCCCCAGCATTTT
TRBJ2-1 once TRBV5-1 TRBD2 CASSPPGSGRASEQFF TGCGCCAGCAGCCCCCCCGGTAGCGGGAGGGCCTCTGAGCAGTTCTTC
TRBJ2-7 NA TRBV18 NA CASSPPGQLYEQYF TGTGCCAGCTCACCACCGGGGCAGCTCTACGAGCAGTACTTC
TRBJ1-4 NA TRBV5-4 TRBD1 CATFGPPGTGNEKLFF TGTGCCACTTTTGGGCCTCCCGGGACAGGGAATGAAAAACTGTTTTTT
TRBJ2-3 few TRBV4-1 TRBD2 CASSQPGLAGGGTDTQYF TGCGCCAGCAGCCAACCGGGACTAGCGGGAGGAGGGACAGATACGCAGTATTTT
TRBJ1-5 few TRBV6-5 NA CASRVTGRGDQPQHF TGTGCCAGCAGGGTTACGGGGAGGGGAGATCAGCCCCAGCATTTT
TRBJ2-7 NA TRBV6-5 NA CASSFRQTTLREQYF TGTGCCAGCAGTTTCCGACAGACCACTCTACGGGAGCAGTACTTC